This entry concerns a single T cell receptor (beta chain). Through a sample-barcoded 5' primer and a J-beta primer mix, a second PCR was run for roughly 6 to 11 cycles. TCRdb re-analysed the 5' RACE reads in MiXCR, keeping a single row per CDR3 protein. This sample has over 600,000 distinct CDR3 sequences; 35% to 60% occur once, and the top ten carry 15% to 20%. These data belong to a study of blood T cells in healthy people across ages. There are 15 residues in the CDR3. V gave up 5 bases and J gave up 3 bases, with 15 bases separating them. The germline V gene encodes CDR1 MGHRA and CDR2 YSYEKL. V gene TRBV4-1 combines with J gene TRBJ2-3; possibly TRBD2 for D (5 bases). Sequencing input: blood. The receptor comes from an elderly man in good health. CDR3 sequence reads: CASSSEGRLTDTQYF. The CDR3 coding sequence is TGCGCCAGCAGCTCCGAGGGAAGGTTAACAGATACGCAGTATTTT.